The rows below give T cell receptor beta chains drawn from one sample of a study of cytomegalovirus exposure and HLA in healthy donors. The assay was immunoSEQ multiplex PCR, and TCRdb's table has in-frame clones only and misses some. This table has 130,000 or so clones, 76% appearing once. Input material: PBMCs. The receptors derive from a man aged 40-55 years in good health and CMV-seronegative. The CDR3 runs from the conserved cysteine through the conserved F or W. A D gene is named only where the DNA matches it firmly. Part of the rows lack a size; the others show once, few, many or a class for expanded clones.

>TRBV30|TRBJ1-5|NA|NA|14
CAWSDLTDNQPQHF
TGTGCCTGGAGTGATCTTACAGACAATCAGCCCCAGCATTTT
>TRBV2|TRBJ1-1|NA|NA|15
CASREKQAVNTEAFF
TGTGCCAGCAGAGAAAAACAGGCAGTGAACACTGAAGCTTTCTTT
>TRBV28|TRBJ2-7|TRBD1|NA|14
CASSFRDRGYEQYF
TGTGCCAGCAGTTTCCGGGACAGGGGCTACGAGCAGTACTTC
>TRBV11-2|TRBJ2-7|NA|once|14
CASSLDIWGDEQYF
TGTGCCAGCAGCTTAGATATTTGGGGGGACGAGCAGTACTTC
>TRBV4-2|TRBJ2-5|TRBD2|NA|16
CASSQVSGGGQETQYF
TGTGCCAGCAGCCAAGTGAGCGGGGGGGGGCAAGAGACCCAGTACTTC
>TRBV5-4|TRBJ1-2|NA|NA|12
CASSPDMDGYTF
TGTGCCAGCAGCCCCGACATGGATGGCTACACCTTC
>TRBV5-5|TRBJ2-1|TRBD2|few|18
CASSFTSGIYQHYNEQFF
TGTGCCAGCAGCTTTACTAGCGGGATATACCAACACTACAATGAGCAGTTCTTC
>TRBV7-3|TRBJ2-2|TRBD1|NA|14
CASSWTGGTGELFF
TGTGCCAGCTCATGGACAGGGGGGACCGGGGAGCTGTTTTTT
>TRBV6-4|TRBJ1-6|TRBD1|NA|18
CASSDVIGGTDFNSPLHF
TGTGCCAGCAGTGACGTGATAGGGGGGACAGACTTTAATTCACCCCTCCACTTT
>TRBV2|TRBJ1-6|TRBD1|NA|18
CASSVGQAKSSYNSPLHF
TGTGCCAGCAGTGTGGGACAGGCCAAGAGCTCCTATAATTCACCCCTCCACTTT
>TRBV6-5|TRBJ2-2|NA|NA|15
CASSYSSGTGGELFF
TGTGCCAGCAGTTACTCTAGCGGGACAGGGGGGGAGCTGTTTTTT
>TRBV6-5|TRBJ1-4|NA|NA|14
CASSRHATNEKLFF
TGTGCCAGCAGCCGACACGCAACTAATGAAAAACTGTTTTTT
>TRBV11-3|TRBJ2-3|NA|NA|12
CASSSRTDTQYF
TGTGCCAGCAGCTCACGGACAGATACGCAGTATTTT
>TRBV5-4|TRBJ2-3|TRBD2|NA|17
CASSSGLAGGYTDTQYF
TGTGCCAGCAGCTCTGGACTAGCGGGGGGCTACACAGATACGCAGTATTTT
>TRBV2|TRBJ1-1|TRBD1|NA|18
CASSEAGAGQFMNTEAFF
TGTGCCAGCAGTGAAGCTGGGGCGGGACAGTTCATGAACACTGAAGCTTTCTTT
>TRBV19|TRBJ2-7|NA|NA|14
CASKQASASYEQYF
TGTGCCAGTAAACAGGCTTCTGCCTCCTACGAGCAGTACTTC
>TRBV2|TRBJ2-1|NA|NA|14
CASGQMSSYNEQFF
TGTGCCAGCGGACAGATGAGCTCCTACAATGAGCAGTTCTTC
>TRBV7-9|TRBJ2-7|NA|once|17
CSSSSGGRGSASYEQYF
TGTTCCAGCAGCTCAGGCGGGCGGGGTTCAGCTTCCTACGAGCAGTACTTC
>TRBV18|TRBJ1-6|TRBD1|once|14
CASFPDRGNSPLHF
TGTGCCAGCTTTCCGGACAGGGGTAATTCACCCCTCCACTTT
>TRBV29-1|TRBJ2-1|TRBD2|few|13
CSVAGTSGDEQFF
TGCAGCGTTGCCGGGACTAGCGGTGATGAGCAGTTCTTC
>TRBV4-1|TRBJ2-7|NA|medium-sized|16
CASSQEGLAASYEQYF
TGCGCCAGCAGCCAAGAAGGTCTCGCGGCTTCCTACGAGCAGTACTTC
>TRBV6-6|TRBJ2-5|NA|NA|13
CASSYSIGGTQYF
TGTGCCAGCAGTTACTCGATTGGCGGGACCCAGTACTTC
>TRBV29-1|TRBJ2-3|TRBD2|few|17
CSVRPQLAGGPQDTQYF
TGCAGCGTGAGGCCCCAACTAGCGGGGGGGCCCCAAGATACGCAGTATTTT
>TRBV30|TRBJ2-3|NA|once|15
CAWSVGSGSTDTQYF
TGTGCCTGGAGTGTGGGGAGCGGGAGCACAGATACGCAGTATTTT
>TRBV27|TRBJ1-6|NA|NA|17
CANHSPSVYSYNSPLHF
TGTGCCAACCATTCCCCATCGGTTTACTCCTATAATTCACCCCTCCACTTT
>TRBV18|TRBJ2-3|TRBD2|NA|17
CASSPGTSGGPTDTQYF
TGTGCCAGCTCACCCGGGACTAGCGGGGGACCCACAGATACGCAGTATTTT
>TRBV29-1|TRBJ2-1|TRBD2|NA|14
CSVPILAGHNEQFF
TGCAGCGTCCCAATCTTAGCGGGACACAATGAGCAGTTCTTC
>TRBV7-2|TRBJ1-1|TRBD1|NA|16
CASSSGFTGVDTEAFF
TGTGCCAGCAGCTCTGGGTTCACAGGGGTTGACACTGAAGCTTTCTTT
>TRBV4-2|TRBJ1-2|NA|NA|15
CASSQDLGATYGYTF
TGTGCCAGCAGCCAAGATCTAGGGGCCACCTATGGCTACACCTTC
>TRBV6-1|TRBJ2-7|TRBD1|NA|16
CASSGDPTGNPYEQYF
TGTGCCAGCAGTGGAGACCCGACAGGGAACCCCTACGAGCAGTACTTC